The sequence of this T cell receptor (beta chain) was determined in a study of vaccination and CD4 T cells after COVID-19. Study-wide background: Two-dose vaccination with either BNT162b2 or mRNA-1273 was given to participants.

At the Johns Hopkins FTIC core, DNA taken from cultured CD4+ T cells was sequenced by way of the Oncomine TCR Beta short-read assay. TCRdb used MiXCR to reprocess the PCR reads, holding one entry per CDR3 protein. The sample records 10,000 to 13,000 distinct CDR3 sequences, roughly 55% being singletons. Regarding this clonotype: The antigen remains unidentified.

The V gene end was trimmed by 4 bases and the J gene end by 6 bases; junction bases not matched to a gene: 9. Per the germline V gene, CDR1 is LGHNA and CDR2 is YNFKEQ. The CDR3 spans 15 residues. Treatment given: 10-day PBMC culture with coronavirus spike peptide pools or control peptides (ViraFEST assay). IL-2 at roughly 9.2 IU/ml and peptide pools at approximately 10 ug/ml were added to PBMCs cultured at a few million per well. This sequence was found in a human donor who had recovered from COVID-19. Specimen: CD4+ T cells from blood, cultured in vitro. The gene calls are TRBV4-2 and TRBJ1-5; 7 bases align to TRBD1. The CDR3 DNA reads as TGTGCCAGCAGCCCAGAGACAGGGATTGGTCAGCCCCAGCATTTT. Residues: CASSPETGIGQPQHF.